The clone carrying this T cell receptor (beta chain) was seen ten or more times. Its cognate antigen is unknown. TCRdb passed the multiplex PCR reads through MiXCR, listing each CDR3 protein once. In the table there are some 170,000 distinct CDR3 sequences, about 30% of which are singletons. Samples came from axillary lymph nodes draining the breast cancer. These data are taken from a study of breast tumors, draining lymph nodes, adjacent tissues. With V trimmed by 3 bases and J by 5 bases, 6 bases remained unmatched. Looked up from germline, CDR1 is GTSNPN and CDR2 is SVGIG (reference sequence). CDR3 size: 13 residues. Whole-study results and caveats: Most tumor T cells seemingly derive from lymph node, then expand in tumor. Compared with lymph nodes, tumors were less diverse; compared with nontumor tissue, more.

The sample was axillary lymph node tissue. The chain uses TRBV30 and TRBJ2-7; TRBD1 agrees at 8 bases. This sequence was found in a female donor with breast cancer. Some clones in this sample may be carry-over from other donors' samples. CDR3 region: CAWSRGRRDEQYF. CDR3 nucleotides: TGTGCCTGGAGCAGGGGGCGCAGGGACGAGCAGTACTTC. Together with reference TRBV30 and TRBJ2-7, the CDR3 gives the full variable domain: SQTIHQWPATLVQPVGSPLSLECTVEGTSNPNLYWYRQAAGRGLQLLFYSVGIGQISSEVPQNLSASRPQDRQFILSSKKLLLSDSGFYLCAWSRGRRDEQYFGPGTRLTVT.